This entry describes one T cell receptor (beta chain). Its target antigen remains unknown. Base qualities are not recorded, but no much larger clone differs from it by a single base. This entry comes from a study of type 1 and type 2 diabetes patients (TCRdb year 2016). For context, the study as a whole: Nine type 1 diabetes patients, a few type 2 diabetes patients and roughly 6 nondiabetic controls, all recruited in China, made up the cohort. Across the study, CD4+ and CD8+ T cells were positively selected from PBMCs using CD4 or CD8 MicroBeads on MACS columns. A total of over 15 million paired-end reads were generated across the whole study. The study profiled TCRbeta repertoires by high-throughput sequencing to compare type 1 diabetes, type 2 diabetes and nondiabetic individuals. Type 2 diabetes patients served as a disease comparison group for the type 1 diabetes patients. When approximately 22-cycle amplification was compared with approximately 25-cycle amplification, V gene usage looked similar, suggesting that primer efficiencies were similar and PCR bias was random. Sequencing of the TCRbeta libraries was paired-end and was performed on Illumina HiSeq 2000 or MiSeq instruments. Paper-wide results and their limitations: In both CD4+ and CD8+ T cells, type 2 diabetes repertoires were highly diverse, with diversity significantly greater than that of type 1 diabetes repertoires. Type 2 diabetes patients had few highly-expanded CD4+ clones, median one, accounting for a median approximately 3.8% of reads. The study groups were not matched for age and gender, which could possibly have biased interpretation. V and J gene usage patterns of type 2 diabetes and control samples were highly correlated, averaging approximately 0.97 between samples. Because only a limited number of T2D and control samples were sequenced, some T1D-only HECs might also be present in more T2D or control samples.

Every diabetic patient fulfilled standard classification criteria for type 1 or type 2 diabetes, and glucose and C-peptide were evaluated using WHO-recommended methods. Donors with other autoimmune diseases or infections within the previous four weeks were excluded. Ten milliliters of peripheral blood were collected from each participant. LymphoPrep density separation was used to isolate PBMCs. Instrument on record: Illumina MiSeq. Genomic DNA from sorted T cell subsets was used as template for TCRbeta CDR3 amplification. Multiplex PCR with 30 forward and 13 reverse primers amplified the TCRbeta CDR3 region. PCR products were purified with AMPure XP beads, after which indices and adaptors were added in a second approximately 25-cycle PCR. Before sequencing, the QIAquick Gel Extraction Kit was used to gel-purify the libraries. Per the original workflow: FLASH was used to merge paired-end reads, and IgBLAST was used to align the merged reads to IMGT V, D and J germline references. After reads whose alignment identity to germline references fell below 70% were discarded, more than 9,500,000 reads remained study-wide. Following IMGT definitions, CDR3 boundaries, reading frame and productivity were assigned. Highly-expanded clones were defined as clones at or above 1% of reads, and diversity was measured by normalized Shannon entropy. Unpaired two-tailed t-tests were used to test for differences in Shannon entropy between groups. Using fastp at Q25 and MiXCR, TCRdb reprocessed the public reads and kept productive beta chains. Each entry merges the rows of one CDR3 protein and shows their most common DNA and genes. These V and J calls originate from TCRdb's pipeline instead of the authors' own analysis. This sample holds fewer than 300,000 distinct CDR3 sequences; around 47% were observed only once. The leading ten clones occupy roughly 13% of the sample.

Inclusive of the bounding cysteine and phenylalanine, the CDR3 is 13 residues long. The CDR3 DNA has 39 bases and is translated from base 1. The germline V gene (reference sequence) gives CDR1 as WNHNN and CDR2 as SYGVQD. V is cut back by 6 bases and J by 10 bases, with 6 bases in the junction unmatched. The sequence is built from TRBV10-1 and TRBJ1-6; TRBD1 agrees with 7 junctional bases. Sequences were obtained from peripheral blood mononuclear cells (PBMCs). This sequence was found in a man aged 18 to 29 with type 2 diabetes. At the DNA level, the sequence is TGCGCCAGCAGAGATCGGGACAGCTCACCCCTCCACTTT. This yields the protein CASRDRDSSPLHF.